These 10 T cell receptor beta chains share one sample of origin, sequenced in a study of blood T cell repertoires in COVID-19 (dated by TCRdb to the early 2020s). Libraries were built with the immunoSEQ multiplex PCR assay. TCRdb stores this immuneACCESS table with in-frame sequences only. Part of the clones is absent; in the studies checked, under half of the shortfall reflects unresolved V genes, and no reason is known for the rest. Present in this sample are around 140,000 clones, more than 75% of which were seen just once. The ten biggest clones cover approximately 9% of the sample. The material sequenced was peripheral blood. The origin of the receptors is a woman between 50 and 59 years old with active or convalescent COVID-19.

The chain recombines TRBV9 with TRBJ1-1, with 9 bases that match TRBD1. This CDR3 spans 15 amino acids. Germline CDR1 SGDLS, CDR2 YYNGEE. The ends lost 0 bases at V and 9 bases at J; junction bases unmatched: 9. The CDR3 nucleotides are TGTGCCAGCAGCGTAGGTGGGACAGGGATCGTTAAAGCTTTCTTT. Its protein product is CASSVGGTGIVKAFF.

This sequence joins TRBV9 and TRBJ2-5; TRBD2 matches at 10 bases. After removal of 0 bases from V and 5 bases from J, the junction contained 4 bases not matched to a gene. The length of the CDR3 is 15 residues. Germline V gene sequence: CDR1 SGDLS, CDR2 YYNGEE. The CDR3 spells CASSVGGSGRETQYF. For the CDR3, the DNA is TGTGCCAGCAGCGTAGGAGGTAGCGGGAGGGAGACCCAGTACTTC.

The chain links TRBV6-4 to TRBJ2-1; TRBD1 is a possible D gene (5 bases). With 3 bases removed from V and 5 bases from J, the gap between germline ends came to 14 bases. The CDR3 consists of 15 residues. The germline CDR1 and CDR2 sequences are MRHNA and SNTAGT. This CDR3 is CASSEGNRRNNEQFF. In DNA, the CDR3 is TGTGCCAGCAGTGAAGGGAACAGGCGAAACAATGAGCAGTTCTTC.

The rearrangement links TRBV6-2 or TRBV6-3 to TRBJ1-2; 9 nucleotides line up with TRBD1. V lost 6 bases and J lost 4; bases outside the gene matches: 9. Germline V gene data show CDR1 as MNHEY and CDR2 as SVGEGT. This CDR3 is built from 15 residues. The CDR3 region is CASSLDGTGLYGYTF. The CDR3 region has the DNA TGTGCCAGCAGCCTCGACGGGACAGGGCTCTATGGCTACACCTTC.

The CDR3 DNA reads TGTGCCAGCAGTCCAGGACTAGCGGGAAAAGAGACCCAGTACTTC. Translation: CASSPGLAGKETQYF. V usage is TRBV7-3 and J usage is TRBJ2-5; 12 bases are shared with TRBD2. This CDR3 comprises 15 residues. V dropped 6 bases and J dropped 3; count of bases not matched to a gene: 5. The V gene's germline CDR1 is SGHTA and CDR2 FQGTGA. The full variable domain, with the rest looked up from reference TRBV7-3 and TRBJ2-5, is GAGVSQTPSNKVTEKGKYVELRCDPISGHTALYWYRQSLGQGPEFLIYFQGTGAADDSGLPNDRFFAVRPEGSVSTLKIQRTERGDSAVYLCASSPGLAGKETQYFGPGTRLLVL.

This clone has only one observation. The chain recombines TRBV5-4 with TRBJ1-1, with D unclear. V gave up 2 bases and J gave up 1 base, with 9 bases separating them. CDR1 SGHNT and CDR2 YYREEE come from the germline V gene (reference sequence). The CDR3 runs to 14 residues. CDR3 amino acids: CASSFRAGNTEAFF. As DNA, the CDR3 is TGTGCCAGCAGCTTCCGGGCGGGGAACACTGAAGCTTTCTTT.

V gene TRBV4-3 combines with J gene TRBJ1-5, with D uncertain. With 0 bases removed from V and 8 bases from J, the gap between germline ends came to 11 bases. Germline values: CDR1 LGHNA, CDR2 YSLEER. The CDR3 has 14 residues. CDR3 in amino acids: CASSQDSGKEPQHF. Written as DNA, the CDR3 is TGCGCCAGCAGCCAAGATTCCGGGAAAGAGCCCCAGCATTTT.

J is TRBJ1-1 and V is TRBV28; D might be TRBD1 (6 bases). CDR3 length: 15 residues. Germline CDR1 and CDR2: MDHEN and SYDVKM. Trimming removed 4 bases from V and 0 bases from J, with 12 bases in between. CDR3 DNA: TGTGCCAGCAGTTCTCAGGGACACATGAACACTGAAGCTTTCTTT. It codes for CASSSQGHMNTEAFF.

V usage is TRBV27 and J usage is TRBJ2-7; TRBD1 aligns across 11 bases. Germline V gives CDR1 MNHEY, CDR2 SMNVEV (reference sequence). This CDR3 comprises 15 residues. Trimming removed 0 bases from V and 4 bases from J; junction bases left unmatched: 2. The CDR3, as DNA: TGTGCCAGCAGTTTATCAGGGACAGGGGGTTACGAGCAGTACTTC. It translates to CASSLSGTGGYEQYF.

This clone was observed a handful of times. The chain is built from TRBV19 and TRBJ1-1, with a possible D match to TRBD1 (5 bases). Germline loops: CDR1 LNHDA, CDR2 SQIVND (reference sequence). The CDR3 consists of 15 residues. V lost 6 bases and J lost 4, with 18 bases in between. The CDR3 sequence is CASRPLGEVSTEAFF. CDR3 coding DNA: TGTGCCAGTAGGCCCTTAGGGGAGGTAAGCACTGAAGCTTTCTTT.